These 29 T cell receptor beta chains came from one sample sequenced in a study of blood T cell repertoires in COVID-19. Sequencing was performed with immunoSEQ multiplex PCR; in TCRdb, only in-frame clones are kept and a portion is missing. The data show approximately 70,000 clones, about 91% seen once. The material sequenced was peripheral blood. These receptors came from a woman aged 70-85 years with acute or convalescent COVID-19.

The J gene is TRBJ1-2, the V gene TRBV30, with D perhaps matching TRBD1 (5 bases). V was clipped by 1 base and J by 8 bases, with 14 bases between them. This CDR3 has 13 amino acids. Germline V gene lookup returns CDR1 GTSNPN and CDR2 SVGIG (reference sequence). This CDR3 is CAWSAGGARGYTF. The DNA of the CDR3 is TGTGCCTGGAGTGCCGGAGGGGCGAGGGGCTACACCTTC.

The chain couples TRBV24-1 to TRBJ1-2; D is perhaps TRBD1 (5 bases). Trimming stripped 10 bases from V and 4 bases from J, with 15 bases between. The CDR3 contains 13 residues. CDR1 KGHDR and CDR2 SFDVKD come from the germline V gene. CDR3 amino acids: CATSRGGSYGYTF. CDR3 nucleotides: TGTGCCACTAGTCGCGGGGGAAGCTATGGCTACACCTTC.

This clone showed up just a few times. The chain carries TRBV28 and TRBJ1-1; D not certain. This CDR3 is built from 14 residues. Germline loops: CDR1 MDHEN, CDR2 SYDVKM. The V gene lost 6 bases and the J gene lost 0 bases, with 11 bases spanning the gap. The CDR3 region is CASSVNIVNTEAFF. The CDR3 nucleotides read TGTGCCAGCAGCGTTAATATAGTGAACACTGAAGCTTTCTTT.

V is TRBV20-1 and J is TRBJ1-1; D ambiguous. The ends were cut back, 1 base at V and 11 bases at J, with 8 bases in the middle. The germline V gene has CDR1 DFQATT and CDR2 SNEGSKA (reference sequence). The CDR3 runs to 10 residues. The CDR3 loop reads CSARAERAFF. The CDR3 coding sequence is TGCAGTGCTAGAGCGGAGAGGGCTTTCTTT.

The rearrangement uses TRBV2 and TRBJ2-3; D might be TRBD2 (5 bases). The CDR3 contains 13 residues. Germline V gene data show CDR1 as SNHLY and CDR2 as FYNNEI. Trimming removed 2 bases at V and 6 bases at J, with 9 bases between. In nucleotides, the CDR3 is TGTGCCAGCAGTGAAATGGGAGTGGATACGCAGTATTTT. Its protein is CASSEMGVDTQYF.

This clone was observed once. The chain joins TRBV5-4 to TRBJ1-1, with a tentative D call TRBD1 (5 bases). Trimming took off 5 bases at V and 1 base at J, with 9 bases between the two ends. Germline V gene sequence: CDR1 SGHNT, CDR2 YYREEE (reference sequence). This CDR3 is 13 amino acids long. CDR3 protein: CASSLTANTEAFF. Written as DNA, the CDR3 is TGTGCCAGCAGTTTGACAGCGAACACTGAAGCTTTCTTT.

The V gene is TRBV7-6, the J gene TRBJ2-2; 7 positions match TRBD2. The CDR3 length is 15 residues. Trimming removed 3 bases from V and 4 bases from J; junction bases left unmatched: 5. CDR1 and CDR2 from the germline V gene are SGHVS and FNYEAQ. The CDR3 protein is CASSFAGEGTGELFF. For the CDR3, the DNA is TGTGCCAGCAGCTTCGCGGGAGAGGGCACCGGGGAGCTGTTTTTT.

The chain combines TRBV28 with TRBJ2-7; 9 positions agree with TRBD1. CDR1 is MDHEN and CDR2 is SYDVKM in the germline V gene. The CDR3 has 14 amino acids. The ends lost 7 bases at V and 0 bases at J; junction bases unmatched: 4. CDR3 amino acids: CASTRDRVSYEQYF. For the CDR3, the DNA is TGTGCCAGCACCCGGGACAGGGTCTCCTACGAGCAGTACTTC. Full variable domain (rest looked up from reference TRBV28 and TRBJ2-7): DVKVTQSSRYLVKRTGEKVFLECVQDMDHENMFWYRQDPGLGLRLIYFSYDVKMKEKGDIPEGYSVSREKKERFSLILESASTNQTSMYLCASTRDRVSYEQYFGPGTRLTVT.

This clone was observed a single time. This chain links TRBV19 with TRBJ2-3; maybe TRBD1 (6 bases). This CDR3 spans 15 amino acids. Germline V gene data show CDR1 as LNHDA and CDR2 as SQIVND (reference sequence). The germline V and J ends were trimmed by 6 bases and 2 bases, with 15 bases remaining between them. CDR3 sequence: CASSNDRSFTDTQYF. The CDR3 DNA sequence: TGTGCCAGTAGCAATGACAGGTCCTTCACAGATACGCAGTATTTT.

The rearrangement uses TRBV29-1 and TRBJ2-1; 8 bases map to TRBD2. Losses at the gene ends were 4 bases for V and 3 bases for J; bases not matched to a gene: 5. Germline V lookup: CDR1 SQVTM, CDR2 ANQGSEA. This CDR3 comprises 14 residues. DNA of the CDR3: TGCAGCGTTGTCGGGAGGGGGGACTACAATGAGCAGTTCTTC. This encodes CSVVGRGDYNEQFF.

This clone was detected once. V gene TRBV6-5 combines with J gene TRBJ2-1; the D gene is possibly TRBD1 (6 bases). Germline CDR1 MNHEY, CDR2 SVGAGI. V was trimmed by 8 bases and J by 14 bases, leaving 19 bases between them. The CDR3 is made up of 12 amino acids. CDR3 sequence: CASETGNPPEFF. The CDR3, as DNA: TGTGCCAGCGAAACAGGGAATCCCCCGGAGTTCTTC.

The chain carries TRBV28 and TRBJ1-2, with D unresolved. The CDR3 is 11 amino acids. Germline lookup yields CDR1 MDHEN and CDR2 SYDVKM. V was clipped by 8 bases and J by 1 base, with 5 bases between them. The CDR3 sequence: CASQHNYGYTF. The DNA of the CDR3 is TGTGCCAGCCAACATAACTATGGCTACACCTTC.

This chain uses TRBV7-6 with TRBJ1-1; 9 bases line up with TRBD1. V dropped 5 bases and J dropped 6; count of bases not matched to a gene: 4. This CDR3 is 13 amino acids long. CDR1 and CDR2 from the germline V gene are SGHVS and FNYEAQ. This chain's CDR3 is CASSAWTGAEAFF. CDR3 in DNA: TGTGCCAGCAGCGCCTGGACAGGGGCTGAAGCTTTCTTT.

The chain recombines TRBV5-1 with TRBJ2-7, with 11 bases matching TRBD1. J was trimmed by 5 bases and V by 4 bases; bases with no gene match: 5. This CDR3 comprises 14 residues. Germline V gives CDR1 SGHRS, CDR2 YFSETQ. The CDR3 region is CASSPGTGGNEQYF. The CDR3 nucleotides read TGCGCCAGCAGCCCAGGGACAGGGGGGAACGAGCAGTACTTC. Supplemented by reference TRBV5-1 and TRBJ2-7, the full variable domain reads KAGVTQTPRYLIKTRGQQVTLSCSPISGHRSVSWYQQTPGQGLQFLFEYFSETQRNKGNFPGRFSGRQFSNSRSEMNVSTLELGDSALYLCASSPGTGGNEQYFGPGTRLTVT.

In DNA, the CDR3 is TGTGCCAGCAGTTCCGGGAAGCCCGAGACCCAGTACTTC. Its translation: CASSSGKPETQYF. The chain carries TRBV28 and TRBJ2-5; D may be TRBD2 (5 bases). CDR3 length: 13 residues. The V and J ends lost 4 bases and 5 bases respectively, with 11 bases between them. CDR1 MDHEN and CDR2 SYDVKM come from the germline V gene.

The CDR3 spells CASSLEGSGYGYTF. The CDR3 DNA reads TGTGCCAGCAGCTTGGAGGGCAGTGGCTATGGCTACACCTTC. This chain links TRBV7-9 with TRBJ1-2; unclear D gene. CDR3 size: 14 residues. Germline CDR1 reads SEHNR; CDR2 reads FQNEAQ (reference sequence). V lost 3 bases to trimming and J lost 4 bases, with 12 bases between them.

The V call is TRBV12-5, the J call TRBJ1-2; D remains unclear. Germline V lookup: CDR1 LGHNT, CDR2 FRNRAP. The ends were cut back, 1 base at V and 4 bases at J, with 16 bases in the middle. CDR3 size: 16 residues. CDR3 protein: CASGLARSGVVYGYTF. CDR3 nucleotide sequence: TGTGCTAGTGGTTTGGCCCGATCGGGAGTAGTCTATGGCTACACCTTC.

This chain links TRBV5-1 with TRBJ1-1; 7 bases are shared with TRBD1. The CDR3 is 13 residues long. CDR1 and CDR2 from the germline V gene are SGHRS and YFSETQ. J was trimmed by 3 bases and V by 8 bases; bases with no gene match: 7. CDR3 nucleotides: TGCGCCAGTACTAAGGGGGCGGACACTGAAGCTTTCTTT. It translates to CASTKGADTEAFF.

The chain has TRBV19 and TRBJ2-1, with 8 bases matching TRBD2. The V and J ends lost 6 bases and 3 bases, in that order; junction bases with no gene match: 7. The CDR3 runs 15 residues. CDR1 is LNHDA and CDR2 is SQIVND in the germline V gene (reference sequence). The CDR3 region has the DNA TGTGCCAGTAGAAGGCCGGGAGGGTTCTACAATGAGCAGTTCTTC. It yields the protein CASRRPGGFYNEQFF.

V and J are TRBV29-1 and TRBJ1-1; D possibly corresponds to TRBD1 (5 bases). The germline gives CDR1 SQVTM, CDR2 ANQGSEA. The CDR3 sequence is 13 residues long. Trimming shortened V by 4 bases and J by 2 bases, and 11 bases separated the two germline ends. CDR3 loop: CSVGGEVNTEAFF. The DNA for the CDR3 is TGCAGCGTTGGAGGGGAGGTTAACACTGAAGCTTTCTTT. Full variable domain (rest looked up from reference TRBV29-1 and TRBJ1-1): SAVISQKPSRDICQRGTSLTIQCQVDSQVTMMFWYRQQPGQSLTLIATANQGSEATYESGFVIDKFPISRPNLTFSTLTVSNMSPEDSSIYLCSVGGEVNTEAFFGQGTRLTVV.

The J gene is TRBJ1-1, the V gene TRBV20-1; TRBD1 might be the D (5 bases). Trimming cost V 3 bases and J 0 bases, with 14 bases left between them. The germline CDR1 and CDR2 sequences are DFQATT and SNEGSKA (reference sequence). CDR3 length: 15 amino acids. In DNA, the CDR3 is TGCAGTGCTAGTCCTGGGACTGCTCTGAACACTGAAGCTTTCTTT. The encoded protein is CSASPGTALNTEAFF.

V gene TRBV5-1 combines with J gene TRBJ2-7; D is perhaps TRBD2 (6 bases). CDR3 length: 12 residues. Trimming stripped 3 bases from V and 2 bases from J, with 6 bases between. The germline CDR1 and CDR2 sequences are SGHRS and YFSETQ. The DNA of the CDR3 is TGCGCCAGCAGCTCGGGAGCCTACGAGCAGTACTTC. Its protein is CASSSGAYEQYF.

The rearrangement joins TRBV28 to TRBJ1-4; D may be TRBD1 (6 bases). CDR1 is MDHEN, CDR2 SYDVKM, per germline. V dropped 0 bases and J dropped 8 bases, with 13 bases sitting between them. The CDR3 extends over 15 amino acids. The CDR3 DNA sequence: TGTGCCAGCAGTTTATGGGGGGCGCGACGAGAAAAACTGTTTTTT. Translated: CASSLWGARREKLFF.

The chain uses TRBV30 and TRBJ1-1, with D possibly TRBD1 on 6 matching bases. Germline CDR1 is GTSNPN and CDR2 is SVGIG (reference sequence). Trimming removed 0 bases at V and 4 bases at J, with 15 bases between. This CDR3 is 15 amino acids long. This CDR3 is CAWSVRGRGGTEAFF. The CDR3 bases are TGTGCCTGGAGTGTACGAGGCAGGGGTGGCACTGAAGCTTTCTTT.

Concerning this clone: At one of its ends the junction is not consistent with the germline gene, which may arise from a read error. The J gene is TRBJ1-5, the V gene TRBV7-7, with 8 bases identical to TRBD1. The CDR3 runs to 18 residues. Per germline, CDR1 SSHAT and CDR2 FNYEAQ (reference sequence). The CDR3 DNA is TGTGCTAGCAGCTTAGGGGACAGGTCTTTGTCATGCAATCAGCCCCAGCATTTT. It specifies CASSLGDRSLSCNQPQHF.

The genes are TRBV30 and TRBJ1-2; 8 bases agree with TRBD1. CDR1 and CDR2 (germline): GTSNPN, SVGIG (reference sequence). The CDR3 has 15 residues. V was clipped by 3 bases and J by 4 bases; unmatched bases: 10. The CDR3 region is CAWRAGTGIIYGYTF. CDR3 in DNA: TGTGCCTGGAGGGCCGGGACAGGCATCATCTATGGCTACACCTTC.

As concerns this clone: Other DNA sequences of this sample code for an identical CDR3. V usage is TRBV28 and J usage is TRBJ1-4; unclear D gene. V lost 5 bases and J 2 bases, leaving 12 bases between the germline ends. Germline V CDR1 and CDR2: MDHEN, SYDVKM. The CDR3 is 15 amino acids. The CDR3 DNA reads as TGTGCCAGCAGTCTAGGGAGGGTCACTAATGAAAAACTGTTTTTT. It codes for CASSLGRVTNEKLFF.

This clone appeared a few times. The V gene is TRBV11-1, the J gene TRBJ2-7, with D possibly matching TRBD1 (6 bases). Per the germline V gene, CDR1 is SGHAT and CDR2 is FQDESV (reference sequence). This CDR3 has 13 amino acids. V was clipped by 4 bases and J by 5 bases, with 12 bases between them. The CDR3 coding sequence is TGTGCCAGCAGCTCCTACAGGGTCCACGAGCAGTACTTC. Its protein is CASSSYRVHEQYF.

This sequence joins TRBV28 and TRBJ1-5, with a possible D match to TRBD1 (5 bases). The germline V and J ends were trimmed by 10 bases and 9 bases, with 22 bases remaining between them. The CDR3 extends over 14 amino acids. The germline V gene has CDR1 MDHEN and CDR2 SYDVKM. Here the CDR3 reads CAIAGGGAGPPQHF. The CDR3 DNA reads TGTGCCATCGCCGGGGGGGGTGCGGGCCCGCCCCAGCATTTT.